This T cell receptor beta chain was profiled in a study of blood T cell repertoires in COVID-19. Study summary: COVID-19 samples collected from the United States, Italy and Spain covered acute and convalescent phases. In each case, the material was cDNA or gDNA derived from T cells, B-cell-depleted T cells, or PBMCs.

After removal of 0 bases from V and 1 base from J, the junction contained 1 base not matched to a gene. The CDR3 runs 15 residues. The V gene's germline CDR1 is MGHRA and CDR2 YSYEKL. The authors' processing: Cell counts per sample came from amplifying reference gene primers. Assay used: immunoSEQ multiplex PCR; TCRdb lists only in-frame clones, some missing. V and J calls plus clone size are reproduced from that table; the DNA served to infer D and trimming. The sample yields about 190,000 clones, just under 80% seen once. V usage is TRBV4-1 and J usage is TRBJ1-1; 8 nucleotides line up with TRBD1. The source material was peripheral blood. The sequence came from a woman older than 75 with active or convalescent COVID-19. CDR3 protein: CASSQETGANTEAFF. The DNA for the CDR3 is TGCGCCAGCAGCCAAGAGACAGGGGCGAACACTGAAGCTTTCTTT.